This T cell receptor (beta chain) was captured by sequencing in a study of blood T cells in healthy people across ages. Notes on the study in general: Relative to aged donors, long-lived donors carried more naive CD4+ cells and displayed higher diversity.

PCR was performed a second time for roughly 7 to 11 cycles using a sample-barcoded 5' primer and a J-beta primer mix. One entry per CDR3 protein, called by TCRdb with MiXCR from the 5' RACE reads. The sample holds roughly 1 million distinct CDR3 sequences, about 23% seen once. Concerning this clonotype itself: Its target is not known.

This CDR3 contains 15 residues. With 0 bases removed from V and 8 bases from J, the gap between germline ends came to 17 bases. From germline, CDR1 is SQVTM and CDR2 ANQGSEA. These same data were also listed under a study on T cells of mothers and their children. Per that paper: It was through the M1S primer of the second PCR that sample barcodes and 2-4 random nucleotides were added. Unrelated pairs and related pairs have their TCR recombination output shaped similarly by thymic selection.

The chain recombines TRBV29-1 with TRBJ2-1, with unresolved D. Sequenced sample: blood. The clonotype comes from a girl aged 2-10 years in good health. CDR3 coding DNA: TGCAGCGTTGAAGATCGGGTTGAGATTGGGGATGAGCAGTTCTTC. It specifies CSVEDRVEIGDEQFF.